This entry features one T cell receptor beta chain sequence. The sample comes from a study of blood T cell repertoires in COVID-19. Study-level information: There were acute and convalescent COVID-19 samples, and they came from the United States, Italy and Spain.

Germline assignment: CDR1 SGDLS and CDR2 YYNGEE. V dropped 6 bases and J dropped 2 bases, with 15 bases sitting between them. This CDR3 spans 15 amino acids. Some clones are missing from TCRdb's copy, which holds only in-frame ones; the method was immunoSEQ multiplex PCR. The data show over 200,000 clones, about 83% seen once. Material: peripheral blood. The chain employs TRBV9 and TRBJ2-1, with TRBD2 as a possible D gene (5 bases). The sequence came from an elderly man with acute or convalescent COVID-19. The chain's CDR3 is CASTPLSGTYNEQFF. CDR3 DNA sequence: TGTGCCAGCACGCCTCTAAGCGGAACCTACAATGAGCAGTTCTTC.